Sequencing of this T cell receptor (beta chain) was carried out in a study of blood T cell repertoires in COVID-19. Overall study context: Donors in the United States, Italy and Spain gave samples during acute or convalescent COVID-19. Nucleic acid was either cDNA or gDNA, and it came from T cells, B-cell-depleted T cells, or PBMCs.

In the authors' methods: Reference gene primer amplification yielded estimated nucleated cell counts. Profiling relied on immunoSEQ multiplex PCR, and the TCRdb table lists in-frame clones only, not all of them. D and trimming come from the DNA, and the V and J calls and clone size come from that table. The data show some 210,000 clones, roughly four fifths seen once. CDR1 is SGHDT and CDR2 is YYEEEE in the germline V gene. The CDR3 runs 14 residues. V was clipped by 2 bases and J by 4 bases; unmatched bases: 6. Sequencing was carried out using peripheral blood. The J gene is TRBJ2-7, the V gene TRBV5-6, with 7 bases aligning to TRBD2. The receptor was isolated from a woman in her forties with acute or convalescent COVID-19. This chain's CDR3 is CASSLTGLIYEQYF. The CDR3 DNA sequence: TGTGCCAGCAGCTTAACGGGACTAATTTACGAGCAGTACTTC.